The 18 T cell receptor beta chains below were found in one sample sequenced in a study of OX40 agonist ivuxolimab in advanced cancers. The repertoire was sequenced with immunoSEQ multiplex PCR; TCRdb's copy has only in-frame clones and lacks some. The sample has fewer than 90,000 clones; around nine tenths are singletons. The specimen was CD4+ or CD8+ T cells sorted from blood, collected in a trial of the OX40 agonist ivuxolimab. The receptors derive from an adult with an advanced solid tumor such as melanoma, head and neck, liver or kidney cancer.

This clone was picked up one time. J is TRBJ2-7 and V is TRBV5-1, with D unresolved. From germline, CDR1 is SGHRS and CDR2 YFSETQ. The CDR3 length is 13 residues. The ends were cut back, 0 bases at V and 3 bases at J, with 7 bases in the middle. CDR3 nucleotide sequence: TGCGCCAGCAGCTTGGATGCGGACTACGAGCAGTACTTC. Its translation: CASSLDADYEQYF.

This clone came up a few times. This chain joins TRBV19 and TRBJ2-1; 14 nucleotides match TRBD2. The V gene end was trimmed by 5 bases and the J gene end by 0 bases; junction bases not matched to a gene: 6. This CDR3 spans 18 amino acids. CDR1 and CDR2 (germline): LNHDA, SQIVND (reference sequence). Here the CDR3 DNA reads TGTGCCAGTAGTTTCCAGACTAGCGGGAGGGCCTCCTACAATGAGCAGTTCTTC. This encodes CASSFQTSGRASYNEQFF.

The J gene is TRBJ1-2, the V gene TRBV4-2; D remains unclear. The CDR3 runs to 13 residues. V was cut by 4 bases and J by 5 bases, with 11 bases left in between. Germline V lookup: CDR1 LGHNA, CDR2 YNFKEQ. The CDR3 sequence: CASSLRTNYGYTF. In nucleotides, the CDR3 is TGTGCCAGCAGCCTACGGACCAATTATGGCTACACCTTC.

The chain is built from TRBV28 and TRBJ1-2; D is ambiguous. The V gene lost 6 bases and the J gene lost 8 bases, with 13 bases spanning the gap. Germline V gene sequence: CDR1 MDHEN, CDR2 SYDVKM. The CDR3 has 12 residues. CDR3 DNA sequence: TGTGCCAGCAGCCATTCACCGAGAGGCTACACCTTC. It is translated as CASSHSPRGYTF.

The chain links TRBV28 to TRBJ1-1; D remains unclear. Germline lookup yields CDR1 MDHEN and CDR2 SYDVKM. Trimming shortened V by 1 base and J by 11 bases, and 17 bases separated the two germline ends. This CDR3 spans 14 amino acids. The CDR3 reads CASSLYSVSGPAFF. CDR3 nucleotides: TGTGCCAGCAGTTTATATTCCGTGTCAGGTCCCGCTTTCTTT.

The V and J genes are TRBV10-3 and TRBJ2-6; tentatively, D is TRBD2 (6 bases). Trimming stripped 4 bases from V and 0 bases from J, with 10 bases between. Per the germline V gene, CDR1 is ENHRY and CDR2 is SYGVKD. The CDR3 has 16 amino acids. In DNA, the CDR3 is TGTGCCATCAGTGGAGGGGAGGCCTCTGGGGCCAACGTCCTGACTTTC. Its translation: CAISGGEASGANVLTF.

V is TRBV2 and J is TRBJ1-1, with D perhaps matching TRBD1 (5 bases). Trimming pared 9 bases from V and 4 bases from J, leaving 18 bases between. The CDR3 loop spans 14 amino acids. Germline-derived CDR1 and CDR2 are SNHLY and FYNNEI. The chain's CDR3 is CASTIRGGGTEAFF. CDR3 DNA sequence: TGTGCCAGTACTATCCGGGGCGGCGGCACTGAAGCTTTCTTT.

This clone was seen just once. The chain is built from TRBV6-6 and TRBJ2-7; D might be TRBD1 or TRBD2, each matching 5 bases. This CDR3 has 15 amino acids. CDR1 and CDR2 from the germline V gene are MNHNY and SVGAGI (reference sequence). V lost 0 bases and J 0 bases, leaving 9 bases between the germline ends. CDR3 DNA sequence: TGTGCCAGCAGTTACTCGGGGGACGACTCCTACGAGCAGTACTTC. It encodes CASSYSGDDSYEQYF.

The J gene is TRBJ1-4, the V gene TRBV6-6; D gene ambiguous. CDR1 and CDR2 from the germline V gene are MNHNY and SVGAGI (reference sequence). This CDR3 has 15 amino acids. V was trimmed by 5 bases and J by 0 bases, leaving 10 bases between them. The DNA for the CDR3 is TGTGCCAGCAGTCGACAAGTTGCAACTAATGAAAAACTGTTTTTT. This gives the protein CASSRQVATNEKLFF.

This clone was found once. The chain joins TRBV19 to TRBJ1-1, with 8 nucleotides matching TRBD1. CDR3 length equals 14 residues. V gave up 10 bases and J gave up 6 bases; unmatched junction bases: 13. Per the germline V gene, CDR1 is LNHDA and CDR2 is SQIVND (reference sequence). The DNA of the CDR3 is TGTGCCATCAAGCCCGGACAGGGCAACGCTGAAGCTTTCTTT. Protein sequence: CAIKPGQGNAEAFF.

The gene calls are TRBV11-2 and TRBJ1-1, with D tentatively TRBD1 (6 bases). There are 13 residues in the CDR3. From germline, CDR1 is SGHAT and CDR2 FQNNGV. V was clipped by 0 bases and J by 10 bases, with 12 bases between them. Written as DNA, the CDR3 is TGTGCCAGCAGCTTAGAGGGTCGGGGGCGAGCTTTCTTT. Translated, it gives CASSLEGRGRAFF. The complete variable domain, with remaining parts taken from reference TRBV11-2 and TRBJ1-1, reads EAGVAQSPRYKIIEKRQSVAFWCNPISGHATLYWYQQILGQGPKLLIQFQNNGVVDDSQLPKDRFSAERLKGVDSTLKIQPAKLEDSAVYLCASSLEGRGRAFFGQGTRLTVV.

The chain carries TRBV10-3 and TRBJ2-1, with TRBD2 matching 14 bases. Trimming at V came to 3 bases and at J to 8 bases, leaving 9 bases not matched to a gene. The CDR3 runs to 17 residues. CDR1 ENHRY and CDR2 SYGVKD come from the germline V gene. CDR3 loop: CAISDRTSGRTGDEQFF. The CDR3 DNA follows: TGTGCCATCAGTGACAGGACTAGCGGGAGGACGGGCGATGAGCAGTTCTTC.

The chain combines TRBV4-1 with TRBJ1-2; 8 bases line up with TRBD1. V shed 4 bases and J 6 bases; nucleotides not matched to a gene: 7. The CDR3 has 14 residues. The germline gives CDR1 MGHRA, CDR2 YSYEKL. CDR3 nucleotide sequence: TGCGCCAGCAGCCCCCAGGGGGCTTCGAATGGCTACACCTTC. It translates to CASSPQGASNGYTF.

This clone was recorded once. This chain links TRBV6-1 with TRBJ1-1; the D gene is possibly TRBD1 (6 bases). In germline, CDR1 is MNHNS, CDR2 SASEGT. There are 15 residues in the CDR3. Trimming removed 6 bases from V and 5 bases from J, with 19 bases in between. The CDR3 bases are TGTGCCAGCAGGGGGGGGCTGCAGGGGTTGACTGAAGCTTTCTTT. This codes for CASRGGLQGLTEAFF.

This clone was observed a single time. The chain joins TRBV7-2 to TRBJ2-2, with unresolved D. This CDR3 is 13 amino acids long. V lost 4 bases to trimming and J lost 2 bases, with 5 bases between them. The V gene's germline CDR1 is SGHTA and CDR2 FQGNSA. DNA for the CDR3: TGTGCCAGCAGCTCCCTTAACACCGGGGAGCTGTTTTTT. Translation gives CASSSLNTGELFF. The entire variable domain, with the rest obtained from reference TRBV7-2 and TRBJ2-2, is as follows: GAGVSQSPSNKVTEKGKDVELRCDPISGHTALYWYRQSLGQGLEFLIYFQGNSAPDKSGLPSDRFSAERTGGSVSTLTIQRTQQEDSAVYLCASSSLNTGELFFGEGSRLTVL.

The chain employs TRBV11-3 and TRBJ1-1; 9 bases map to TRBD1. In germline, CDR1 is SGHNT, CDR2 YENEEA. With V trimmed by 5 bases and J by 8 bases, 3 bases remained unmatched. This CDR3 has 12 amino acids. CDR3 region: CASSRTGEEAFF. DNA of the CDR3: TGTGCCAGCAGCCGGACAGGGGAGGAAGCTTTCTTT.

The chain has TRBV5-5 and TRBJ2-1; D uncertain. This CDR3 is built from 14 residues. The V end lost 1 base, the J end lost 5 bases, and 10 bases lay between the germline ends. Germline CDR1 reads SGHKS; CDR2 reads YYEKEE (reference sequence). The CDR3 loop is CASSLPGRNNEQFF. In DNA, the CDR3 is TGTGCCAGCAGCTTGCCTGGCAGGAACAATGAGCAGTTCTTC.

The rearrangement uses TRBV7-6 and TRBJ1-1; D might be TRBD1 (6 bases). V lost 5 bases to trimming and J lost 1 base, with 14 bases between them. CDR3 length equals 15 residues. The germline CDR1 and CDR2 sequences are SGHVS and FNYEAQ. The CDR3 region is CASSLLTGENTEAFF. In DNA, the CDR3 is TGTGCCAGCAGCCTACTGACAGGCGAGAACACTGAAGCTTTCTTT.